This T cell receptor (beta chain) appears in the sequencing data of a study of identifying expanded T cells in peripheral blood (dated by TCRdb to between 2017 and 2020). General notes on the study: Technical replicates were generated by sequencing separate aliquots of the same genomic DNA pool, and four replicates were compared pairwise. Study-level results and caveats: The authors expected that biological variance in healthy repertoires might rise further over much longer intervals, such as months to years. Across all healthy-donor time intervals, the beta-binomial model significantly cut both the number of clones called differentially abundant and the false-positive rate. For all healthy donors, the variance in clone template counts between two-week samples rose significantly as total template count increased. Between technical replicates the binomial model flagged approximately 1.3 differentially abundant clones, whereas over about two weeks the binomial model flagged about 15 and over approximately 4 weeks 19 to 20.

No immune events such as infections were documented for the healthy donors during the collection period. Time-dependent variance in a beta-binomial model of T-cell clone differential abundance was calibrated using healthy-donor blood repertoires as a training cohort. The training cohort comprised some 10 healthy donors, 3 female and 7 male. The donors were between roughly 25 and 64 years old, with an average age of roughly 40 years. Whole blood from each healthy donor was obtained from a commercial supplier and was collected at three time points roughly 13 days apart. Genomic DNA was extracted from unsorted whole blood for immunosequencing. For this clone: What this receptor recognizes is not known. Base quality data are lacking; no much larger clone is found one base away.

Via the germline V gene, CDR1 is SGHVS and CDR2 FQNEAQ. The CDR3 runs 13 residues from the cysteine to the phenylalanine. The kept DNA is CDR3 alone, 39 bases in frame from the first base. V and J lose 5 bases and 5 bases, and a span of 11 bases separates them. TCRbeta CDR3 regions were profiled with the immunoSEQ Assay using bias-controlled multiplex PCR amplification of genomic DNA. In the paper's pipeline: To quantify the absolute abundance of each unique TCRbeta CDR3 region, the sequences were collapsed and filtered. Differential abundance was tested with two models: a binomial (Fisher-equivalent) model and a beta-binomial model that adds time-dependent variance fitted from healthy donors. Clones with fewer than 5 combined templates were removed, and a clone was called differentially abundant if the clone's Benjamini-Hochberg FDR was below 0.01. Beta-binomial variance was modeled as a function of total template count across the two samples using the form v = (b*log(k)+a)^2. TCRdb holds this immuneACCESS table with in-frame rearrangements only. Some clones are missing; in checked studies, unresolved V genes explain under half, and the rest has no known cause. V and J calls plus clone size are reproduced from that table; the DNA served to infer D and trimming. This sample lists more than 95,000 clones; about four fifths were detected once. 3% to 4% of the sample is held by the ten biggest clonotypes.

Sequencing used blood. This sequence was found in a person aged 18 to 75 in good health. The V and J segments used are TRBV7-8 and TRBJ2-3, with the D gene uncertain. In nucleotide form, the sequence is TGTGCCAGCAGCCCTGGGGTCGAAGATACGCAGTATTTT. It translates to CASSPGVEDTQYF.